A single sample is the source of the 10 T cell receptor beta chains below, sequenced in a study of control samples from healthy donors and cancer patients. Profiling relied on immunoSEQ multiplex PCR, and the TCRdb table lists in-frame clones only, not all of them. The data show 35,000 to 55,000 clones, with 80% to 90% seen just once and 10% held by the top ten. The sample taken for sequencing was PBMCs. Receptor source: a woman aged 60-75 years with lung cancer.

The chain combines TRBV6-8 with TRBJ2-5; D possibly matches TRBD1 or TRBD2 (6 bases each). Looked up from germline, CDR1 is MNHGY and CDR2 is SAAAGT. The CDR3 is 12 residues long. V lost 9 bases and J lost 5, with 13 bases in between. The CDR3 DNA reads as TGTGCCAGGAGAGACGGGGGCGAGACCCAGTACTTC. This codes for CARRDGGETQYF.

The chain uses TRBV29-1 and TRBJ2-1; D possibly matches TRBD1 or TRBD2 (5 bases each). The CDR3 covers 12 residues. V dropped 7 bases and J dropped 7 bases, with 14 bases sitting between them. The V gene's germline CDR1 is SQVTM and CDR2 ANQGSEA. The CDR3 region has the DNA TGCAGCGGCCAGGGAGATTTAAATGAGCAGTTCTTC. Translated: CSGQGDLNEQFF.

This chain connects TRBV29-1 to TRBJ1-4; 7 bases line up with TRBD1. The CDR3 has 11 residues. Germline CDR1 and CDR2: SQVTM and ANQGSEA. Losses at the gene ends were 7 bases for V and 8 bases for J; bases not matched to a gene: 4. The CDR3 DNA sequence: TGCAGCGGACAGGGAGCGGAAAAACTGTTTTTT. It encodes CSGQGAEKLFF.

This chain uses TRBV11-2 with TRBJ2-1, with TRBD2 identical over 9 bases. V was clipped by 3 bases and J by 7 bases; unmatched bases: 7. The CDR3 consists of 15 residues. Germline assignment: CDR1 SGHAT and CDR2 FQNNGV. CDR3 loop: CASSFYSGGGNEQFF. CDR3 nucleotide sequence: TGTGCCAGCAGCTTTTATAGCGGGGGAGGGAATGAGCAGTTCTTC.

The chain has TRBV5-1 and TRBJ2-5, with TRBD1 matching over 8 bases. V was clipped by 5 bases and J by 0 bases; unmatched bases: 3. The CDR3 sequence is 14 residues long. Germline V gene data show CDR1 as SGHRS and CDR2 as YFSETQ. In DNA form, the CDR3 reads TGCGCCAGCAGAAGGACAGGGTACCAAGAGACCCAGTACTTC. As protein: CASRRTGYQETQYF.

The chain uses TRBV10-1 and TRBJ2-5; 8 nucleotides agree with TRBD2. Germline CDR1 WNHNN, CDR2 SYGVQD (reference sequence). The CDR3 consists of 14 residues. Trimming removed 4 bases from V and 5 bases from J; junction bases left unmatched: 6. The CDR3 coding sequence is TGCGCCAGCAGTGGCAGCGGGAGAGAGGAGACCCAGTACTTC. Translation: CASSGSGREETQYF.

The rearrangement joins TRBV27 to TRBJ2-2; a weak D match, TRBD2 (6 bases). CDR3 size: 14 residues. From germline, CDR1 is MNHEY and CDR2 SMNVEV (reference sequence). The V end lost 7 bases, the J end lost 4 bases, and 13 bases lay between the germline ends. CDR3 region: CASNEGTFTGELFF. DNA for the CDR3: TGTGCCAGCAATGAAGGGACTTTCACCGGGGAGCTGTTTTTT.

The chain recombines TRBV6-2 or TRBV6-3 with TRBJ2-1; no definite D call. This CDR3 spans 12 amino acids. CDR1 and CDR2 from the germline V gene are MNHEY and SVGEGT. The V gene lost 6 bases and the J gene lost 9 bases, with 12 bases spanning the gap. DNA of the CDR3: TGTGCCAGCAGCGCCCTTCAATTTGAGCAGTTCTTC. It specifies CASSALQFEQFF.

The chain has TRBV9 and TRBJ1-4; D may be TRBD1 (5 bases). V dropped 3 bases and J dropped 7 bases, with 22 bases sitting between them. Germline V gene data show CDR1 as SGDLS and CDR2 as YYNGEE. This CDR3 region has 17 residues. CDR3 sequence reads: CASSAPGLGGDGEKLFF. The CDR3 DNA is TGTGCCAGCAGCGCCCCCGGCCTCGGGGGGGATGGTGAAAAACTGTTTTTT.

This rearrangement joins TRBV5-1 to TRBJ2-3; D perhaps matches TRBD1 (6 bases). The germline CDR1 and CDR2 sequences are SGHRS and YFSETQ. The CDR3 contains 15 residues. V was clipped by 2 bases and J by 3 bases, with 13 bases between them. As DNA, the CDR3 is TGCGCCAGCAGCTTTACAGGGCCCGGGACAGATACGCAGTATTTT. Its protein product is CASSFTGPGTDTQYF.